What follows describes a single T cell receptor (beta chain). Its antigen is unidentified. The record originates from a study of cytomegalovirus exposure and HLA in healthy donors. Study-level background: Researchers previously reported finding roughly 120 million unique TCR beta sequences from approximately 200 million T cells. The early release's HLA-typed donors yielded 65 million to 85 million unique TCRs. Study-level points and caveats: High sensitivity and specificity were reportedly achieved when the classifier diagnosed cytomegalovirus status.

The PCR made use of 60 Vbeta and 13 Jbeta primers. TCRdb's copy holds only in-frame clones and misses some; the assay was immunoSEQ multiplex PCR. The sample has 55,000 to 75,000 clones; 65% to 70% are singletons. The germline V gene has CDR1 WSHSY and CDR2 SAAADI. The V and J ends lost 3 bases and 5 bases, in that order; junction bases with no gene match: 9. The CDR3 runs to 16 residues. V usage is TRBV10-2 and J usage is TRBJ2-5; 10 nucleotides agree with TRBD2. Input material: PBMCs. The receptor was isolated from a man aged 40-49 years in good health and CMV-seropositive. The CDR3 loop is CASSEVISGGKETQYF. The DNA for the CDR3 is TGCGCCAGCAGTGAAGTTATTAGCGGGGGGAAGGAGACCCAGTACTTC.